The 14 T cell receptor beta chains below were found in one sample sequenced in a study of cytomegalovirus exposure and HLA in healthy donors. Both 60 Vbeta primers and 13 Jbeta primers went into the PCR. This table comes from immunoSEQ multiplex PCR, and its TCRdb copy is limited to in-frame clones, with some not included. The top ten hold roughly 2.1% of the sample, which has under 150,000 clones, about 72% seen once. Sequencing input: PBMCs. These TCRs come from a middle-aged man in good health and CMV-seronegative.

The chain carries TRBV18 and TRBJ1-1; D gene unclear. V lost 4 bases and J 4 bases, leaving 7 bases between the germline ends. The CDR3 consists of 12 residues. Germline V CDR1 and CDR2: KGHSH, LQKENI. The CDR3 region is CASSQRVTEAFF. CDR3 coding DNA: TGTGCCAGCTCACAACGGGTCACTGAAGCTTTCTTT.

The J gene is TRBJ2-4, the V gene TRBV5-4; possible D gene TRBD1, 6 bases. V lost 0 bases and J lost 9, with 13 bases in between. The CDR3 spans 14 residues. The germline V gene encodes CDR1 SGHNT and CDR2 YYREEE (reference sequence). CDR3 sequence (DNA): TGTGCCAGCAGCTTGGACAGGGCGGAAGGCATTCAGTACTTC. Its protein product is CASSLDRAEGIQYF. Full variable domain (rest looked up from reference TRBV5-4 and TRBJ2-4): ETGVTQSPTHLIKTRGQQVTLRCSSQSGHNTVSWYQQALGQGPQFIFQYYREEENGRGNFPPRFSGLQFPNYSSELNVNALELDDSALYLCASSLDRAEGIQYFGAGTRLSVL.

Only a few counts were recorded for this clone. The chain carries TRBV7-2 and TRBJ1-1, with a weak D call TRBD1 (5 bases). The CDR3 sequence is 13 residues long. The ends were cut back, 7 bases at V and 7 bases at J, with 16 bases in the middle. Looked up from germline, CDR1 is SGHTA and CDR2 is FQGNSA. The CDR3 DNA reads TGTGCCAGCACTTCCCGGTTGGGGGGTGAAGCTTTCTTT. Translating gives CASTSRLGGEAFF.

The chain is built from TRBV2 and TRBJ2-7; maybe TRBD2 (7 bases). Trimming took off 4 bases at V and 2 bases at J, with 18 bases between the two ends. CDR1 is SNHLY, CDR2 FYNNEI, per germline. The CDR3 runs 16 residues. The CDR3 nucleotides read TGTGCCAGCAGTGGTCCTGGGAGGCGGGGGCCCTACGAGCAGTACTTC. This encodes CASSGPGRRGPYEQYF.

This chain uses TRBV5-4 with TRBJ2-7; a weak D match, TRBD2 (5 bases). The ends were cut back, 0 bases at V and 4 bases at J, with 11 bases in the middle. The CDR3 length is 14 residues. Germline values: CDR1 SGHNT, CDR2 YYREEE (reference sequence). As DNA, the CDR3 is TGTGCCAGCAGCTTGGCGAGCGGCTCTTACGAGCAGTACTTC. This gives the protein CASSLASGSYEQYF.

This clone was counted only a few times. The chain employs TRBV5-1 and TRBJ2-7; possibly TRBD1 for D (6 bases). CDR3 length: 17 amino acids. V lost 1 base, J lost 1 base, and 18 bases lay in between. Germline CDR1 SGHRS, CDR2 YFSETQ. The CDR3, as DNA: TGCGCCAGCAGCTTGAGCATAGGACAGAGAGGATCCTACGAGCAGTACTTC. This translates into CASSLSIGQRGSYEQYF.

The chain joins TRBV30 to TRBJ1-2; no definite D call. The CDR3 has 15 amino acids. Germline CDR1 GTSNPN, CDR2 SVGIG (reference sequence). V was pared by 0 bases and J by 1 base, with 12 bases between. CDR3 region: CAWSVQWKNNYGYTF. The CDR3 DNA reads as TGTGCCTGGAGTGTACAGTGGAAAAATAACTATGGCTACACCTTC.

This clone has just a few counts. The CDR3 region has the DNA TGTGCCAGCAGTAAACAGGGGGGGAACACTGAAGCTTTCTTT. Translated, it gives CASSKQGGNTEAFF. The chain is built from TRBV6-5 and TRBJ1-1; 8 nucleotides align to TRBD1. Looked up from germline, CDR1 is MNHEY and CDR2 is SVGAGI. Trimming removed 5 bases from V and 1 base from J; junction bases left unmatched: 3. This CDR3 region has 14 residues.

The rearrangement joins TRBV2 to TRBJ2-5; D perhaps matches TRBD2 (5 bases). CDR1 SNHLY and CDR2 FYNNEI come from the germline V gene. Trimming removed 4 bases at V and 5 bases at J, with 20 bases between. The CDR3 sequence is 16 residues long. The CDR3 here is CASSAHGSPLGETQYF. CDR3 bases: TGTGCCAGCAGTGCACATGGGAGTCCCCTCGGGGAGACCCAGTACTTC.

The V and J genes are TRBV5-1 and TRBJ1-3; tentatively, D is TRBD1 (5 bases). CDR3 length: 16 amino acids. The germline V gene encodes CDR1 SGHRS and CDR2 YFSETQ. Trimming stripped 4 bases from V and 0 bases from J, with 14 bases between. The CDR3 DNA follows: TGCGCCAGCAGCAAGGGACTAACGAGCTCTGGAAACACCATATATTTT. Its translation: CASSKGLTSSGNTIYF.

This clone occurred once. The rearrangement links TRBV29-1 to TRBJ2-7; 10 bases are a match to TRBD2. The trim removed 5 bases at V and 3 bases at J, leaving 4 bases unmatched. The CDR3 runs 13 residues. The germline CDR1 and CDR2 sequences are SQVTM and ANQGSEA. The CDR3 sequence is CSVITSGNYEQYF. CDR3 coding DNA: TGCAGCGTTATTACTAGCGGGAACTACGAGCAGTACTTC.

The chain employs TRBV27 and TRBJ1-6, with TRBD1 as a possible D gene (5 bases). The germline V and J ends were trimmed by 5 bases and 9 bases, with 14 bases remaining between them. The CDR3 length is 14 residues. The germline CDR1 and CDR2 sequences are MNHEY and SMNVEV (reference sequence). CDR3 residues: CASSNIGVGSPLHF. The CDR3 coding sequence is TGTGCCAGCAGTAATATAGGGGTGGGTTCACCCCTCCACTTT.

The chain is built from TRBV7-9 and TRBJ2-5; 7 bases are shared with TRBD1. V shed 3 bases, J shed 6 bases, and the junction held 4 bases outside the gene matches. Germline values: CDR1 SEHNR, CDR2 FQNEAQ (reference sequence). The CDR3 runs 13 residues. In DNA form, the CDR3 reads TGTGCCAGCAGCTTGACAGGGACAAAGACCCAGTACTTC. Residues: CASSLTGTKTQYF.

The rearrangement links TRBV19 to TRBJ2-5, with a possible D match to TRBD1 (7 bases). V lost 6 bases and J 3 bases, leaving 14 bases between the germline ends. The CDR3 is made up of 14 amino acids. From germline, CDR1 is LNHDA and CDR2 SQIVND (reference sequence). The CDR3 nucleotides read TGTGCCAGTAGCGGTGTCAGGGGGGAAGAGACCCAGTACTTC. It codes for CASSGVRGEETQYF.